A single sample is the source of the 25 T cell receptor beta chains below, sequenced in a study of T-cell reconstitution after alpha-beta-depleted transplantation in children. Unique molecular identifiers were incorporated into the prepared TCRbeta library. Each CDR3 protein gets one entry after TCRdb re-called the PCR reads with MiXCR. The table shows around 380,000 distinct CDR3 sequences, with roughly 11% occurring only once. The source material was PBMCs from the stem cell graft donor, sampled from the stem cell graft. These receptor sequences come from a human donor who donated a stem cell graft to a child with acute myeloid leukemia.

V is TRBV7-3 and J is TRBJ2-5; tentatively, D is TRBD1 or TRBD2 (5 bases each). CDR3 length equals 13 residues. V was trimmed by 4 bases and J by 4 bases, leaving 10 bases between them. Germline values: CDR1 SGHTA, CDR2 FQGTGA. The CDR3 coding sequence is TGTGCCAGCAGCTGGGGGTCTGTAGAGACCCAGTACTTC. Its translation is CASSWGSVETQYF.

V is TRBV12-3 or TRBV12-4 and J is TRBJ1-4; D unresolved. This CDR3 is built from 11 residues. Trimming shortened V by 3 bases and J by 10 bases, and 6 bases separated the two germline ends. CDR3 nucleotide sequence: TGTGCCAGCAGTTTGGCGGCAAAACTGTTTTTT. Encoded protein: CASSLAAKLFF.

This clonotype has only a few counts. CDR3 protein: CASSLTSGGWTEAFF. The CDR3 nucleotides read TGTGCCAGCAGCTTGACTTCAGGGGGATGGACTGAAGCTTTCTTT. The chain carries TRBV5-5 and TRBJ1-1, with 7 bases matching TRBD1. The CDR3 extends over 15 amino acids. The V gene end was trimmed by 1 base and the J gene end by 5 bases; junction bases not matched to a gene: 8. CDR1 and CDR2 from the germline V gene are SGHKS and YYEKEE (reference sequence).

In this sample, this clonotype turned up a few times. The chain couples TRBV30 to TRBJ1-5; D not resolved. Germline CDR1 reads GTSNPN; CDR2 reads SVGIG (reference sequence). CDR3 length: 13 residues. Deletions cut 0 bases from V and 4 bases from J, with 7 bases between. The CDR3 DNA follows: TGTGCCTGGAGTGTAAGGGAGAATCAGCCCCAGCATTTT. This encodes CAWSVRENQPQHF.

The chain links TRBV7-9 to TRBJ2-2; 7 nucleotides align to TRBD2. This CDR3 comprises 13 residues. The germline CDR1 and CDR2 sequences are SEHNR and FQNEAQ (reference sequence). V was clipped by 6 bases and J by 6 bases; unmatched bases: 4. DNA for the CDR3: TGTGCCAGCAGGCAACTAGCGTCCGGGGAGCTGTTTTTT. Its translation: CASRQLASGELFF.

This clonotype was recorded a few times. This chain uses TRBV6-5 with TRBJ2-1; D is ambiguous. Trimming cost V 0 bases and J 0 bases, with 9 bases left between them. Per germline, CDR1 MNHEY and CDR2 SVGAGI. The CDR3 is 16 amino acids. CDR3 protein: CASSYSGSSSYNEQFF. In DNA, the CDR3 is TGTGCCAGCAGTTACTCGGGGTCGAGCTCCTACAATGAGCAGTTCTTC.

This clonotype was seen at least ten times. The J gene is TRBJ1-5, the V gene TRBV7-2, with TRBD1 matching over 7 bases. The CDR3 runs 15 residues. J lost 6 bases, V lost 1 base, and 6 bases had no gene match. Looked up from germline, CDR1 is SGHTA and CDR2 is FQGNSA. The chain's CDR3 is CASSLVEGAGQPQHF. The CDR3 DNA sequence: TGTGCCAGCAGCTTAGTTGAGGGGGCGGGTCAGCCCCAGCATTTT.

This clonotype was counted only a few times. The chain couples TRBV20-1 to TRBJ2-5, with D possibly TRBD2 on 7 matching bases. V shed 4 bases and J shed 3 bases, with 18 bases lying between them. The V gene's germline CDR1 is DFQATT and CDR2 SNEGSKA (reference sequence). This CDR3 spans 15 amino acids. CDR3 residues: CSATKRDKLKETQYF. The CDR3 DNA sequence: TGCAGTGCTACCAAGCGGGACAAGCTCAAAGAGACCCAGTACTTC.

This clonotype was seen many times. The chain joins TRBV4-1 to TRBJ2-7; the D gene is possibly TRBD1 (7 bases). V shed 2 bases and J shed 4 bases, with 12 bases lying between them. The CDR3 sequence is 14 residues long. The germline gives CDR1 MGHRA, CDR2 YSYEKL. For the CDR3, the DNA is TGCGCCAGCAGCCAACTCCCAGGGGGGTACGAGCAGTACTTC. The encoded protein is CASSQLPGGYEQYF.

This clonotype was counted between two and nine times. The gene calls are TRBV7-2 and TRBJ2-5; tentative D call: TRBD1 (5 bases). Germline CDR1 and CDR2: SGHTA and FQGNSA. V was cut by 5 bases and J by 7 bases, with 8 bases left in between. The CDR3 spans 11 residues. CDR3 region: CASSLQATQYF. The CDR3 nucleotides read TGTGCCAGCAGCCTACAGGCGACCCAGTACTTC.

The chain recombines TRBV12-3 or TRBV12-4 with TRBJ1-5, with 7 nucleotides matching TRBD1. V shed 6 bases, J shed 0 bases, and the junction held 8 bases outside the gene matches. The CDR3 runs 16 residues. Here the CDR3 reads CASSLTGCYSNQPQHF. The CDR3 nucleotides read TGTGCCAGCAGCTTGACAGGGTGTTATAGCAATCAGCCCCAGCATTTT.

This clonotype came up many times. The V and J genes are TRBV7-2 and TRBJ2-7, with 9 bases aligning to TRBD2. Losses at the gene ends were 3 bases for V and 0 bases for J; bases not matched to a gene: 3. The germline gives CDR1 SGHTA, CDR2 FQGNSA. CDR3 length: 15 residues. CDR3 DNA: TGTGCCAGCAGCTTTAGCGGGAGTTACTCCTACGAGCAGTACTTC. Translated: CASSFSGSYSYEQYF.

The rearrangement joins TRBV7-2 to TRBJ1-1; D not certain. The CDR3 totals 12 residues. The V end lost 7 bases, the J end lost 5 bases, and 11 bases lay between the germline ends. Germline V lookup: CDR1 SGHTA, CDR2 FQGNSA. CDR3 DNA: TGTGCCAGCACCTATCGGGGTACTGAAGCTTTCTTT. Translating it yields CASTYRGTEAFF.

The table lists this clonotype with a few counts. The V gene is TRBV9, the J gene TRBJ2-3; TRBD2 is a possible D gene (6 bases). The V end was cut by 4 bases, the J end by 0 bases, with 21 bases between. The V gene's germline CDR1 is SGDLS and CDR2 YYNGEE. This CDR3 has 18 amino acids. This CDR3 is CASSSPGVQRASTDTQYF. The CDR3 DNA reads TGTGCCAGCAGCTCCCCGGGAGTCCAGCGTGCTAGCACAGATACGCAGTATTTT. The full variable domain, with the rest looked up from reference TRBV9 and TRBJ2-3, is DSGVTQTPKHLITATGQRVTLRCSPRSGDLSVYWYQQSLDQGLQFLIQYYNGEERAKGNILERFSAQQFPDLHSELNLSSLELGDSALYFCASSSPGVQRASTDTQYFGPGTRLTVL.

This clonotype was found many times. The CDR3, as DNA: TGTGCCAGCAGGCCCGGGGACCCTACAGATACGCAGTATTTT. Translated, it gives CASRPGDPTDTQYF. The chain recombines TRBV9 with TRBJ2-3; D assignment may be TRBD1 or TRBD2 (5 bases each). The CDR3 spans 14 residues. The V end was cut by 5 bases, the J end by 3 bases, with 13 bases between. The germline CDR1 and CDR2 sequences are SGDLS and YYNGEE.

V gene TRBV12-3 or TRBV12-4 combines with J gene TRBJ2-5; no reliable D call. The ends were cut back, 5 bases at V and 4 bases at J, with 14 bases in the middle. The CDR3 covers 14 residues. The DNA of the CDR3 is TGTGCCAGCAGTACACTGTGGGATGGAGAGACCCAGTACTTC. Translation: CASSTLWDGETQYF.

This clonotype was recorded a few times. The chain recombines TRBV5-1 with TRBJ1-2; TRBD1 is a possible D gene (5 bases). Germline CDR1 and CDR2: SGHRS and YFSETQ. V was shortened by 6 bases and J by 5 bases, with 11 bases between the two germline ends. This CDR3 is 12 amino acids long. CDR3 residues: CASTRDGYGYTF. The CDR3 DNA is TGCGCCAGCACACGGGACGGATATGGCTACACCTTC. Complete variable domain (other parts from reference TRBV5-1 and TRBJ1-2): KAGVTQTPRYLIKTRGQQVTLSCSPISGHRSVSWYQQTPGQGLQFLFEYFSETQRNKGNFPGRFSGRQFSNSRSEMNVSTLELGDSALYLCASTRDGYGYTFGSGTRLTVV.

This clonotype showed up just a few times. The V gene is TRBV29-1, the J gene TRBJ2-5; TRBD2 agrees at 7 bases. CDR3 length: 13 amino acids. Germline values: CDR1 SQVTM, CDR2 ANQGSEA. The V gene end was trimmed by 3 bases and the J gene end by 7 bases; junction bases not matched to a gene: 8. CDR3 sequence (DNA): TGCAGCGTTGATTCGGGGGGACCAGGGACCCAGTACTTC. The encoded protein is CSVDSGGPGTQYF.

This clonotype was picked up a small number of times. J is TRBJ2-5 and V is TRBV20-1, with a tentative D call TRBD2 (5 bases). The ends were cut back, 0 bases at V and 3 bases at J, with 11 bases in the middle. CDR3 size: 14 residues. CDR1 DFQATT and CDR2 SNEGSKA come from the germline V gene (reference sequence). The CDR3 loop reads CSARDFLAEETQYF. The CDR3 DNA follows: TGCAGTGCTAGAGATTTTCTAGCAGAAGAGACCCAGTACTTC.

V and J are TRBV27 and TRBJ1-6; D perhaps matches TRBD1 (5 bases). V lost 2 bases, J lost 7 bases, and 18 bases lay in between. Germline V lookup: CDR1 MNHEY, CDR2 SMNVEV (reference sequence). The CDR3 consists of 17 residues. The CDR3 reads CASSLGGEGLWNSPLHF. The CDR3, as DNA: TGTGCCAGCAGTTTAGGGGGTGAAGGGCTATGGAATTCACCCCTCCACTTT.

The rearrangement uses TRBV6-1 and TRBJ2-3; D ambiguous. The length of the CDR3 is 12 residues. V lost 3 bases, J lost 9 bases, and 10 bases lay in between. Germline V gene lookup returns CDR1 MNHNS and CDR2 SASEGT. The CDR3, as DNA: TGTGCCAGCAGTGAGTTTCTGCGGACGCAGTATTTT. Translated: CASSEFLRTQYF.

This clonotype was detected only a few times. V usage is TRBV19 and J usage is TRBJ2-1, with TRBD2 identical over 7 bases. The CDR3 totals 17 residues. After removal of 0 bases from V and 2 bases from J, the junction contained 7 bases not matched to a gene. Germline-derived CDR1 and CDR2 are LNHDA and SQIVND (reference sequence). The CDR3, as DNA: TGTGCCAGTAGTATAGATGGAGCACTAGCGACCTACAATGAGCAGTTCTTC. Its translation is CASSIDGALATYNEQFF.

The chain links TRBV10-3 to TRBJ2-7; 8 positions match TRBD1. In germline, CDR1 is ENHRY, CDR2 SYGVKD. V lost 6 bases, J lost 3 bases, and 10 bases stayed unmatched. The CDR3 runs to 15 residues. CDR3 DNA sequence: TGTGCCATCAGCCGCCTCGACAGGGGAGGCTACGAGCAGTACTTC. Its translation: CAISRLDRGGYEQYF.

In this sample, this clonotype turned up many times. This rearrangement joins TRBV9 to TRBJ2-7, with TRBD2 identical over 14 bases. Germline V gene data show CDR1 as SGDLS and CDR2 as YYNGEE. V lost 3 bases, J lost 2 bases, and 4 bases stayed unmatched. The CDR3 sequence is 16 residues long. The CDR3 protein is CASSGGLAGEAYEQYF. The CDR3 coding sequence is TGTGCCAGCAGCGGGGGACTAGCGGGAGAGGCCTACGAGCAGTACTTC.

This clonotype was seen a handful of times. The rearrangement links TRBV29-1 to TRBJ2-7; 8 bases line up with TRBD2. CDR3 length: 13 amino acids. V trimming: 5 bases; J trimming: 9 bases; junction bases outside the gene matches: 12. Germline values: CDR1 SQVTM, CDR2 ANQGSEA. CDR3 region: CSVPASGLTGQYF. Here the CDR3 DNA reads TGCAGCGTTCCCGCTAGCGGGCTCACGGGGCAGTACTTC.